This T cell receptor (beta chain) was captured by sequencing in a study of T-cell reconstitution after alpha-beta-depleted transplantation in children. Study-wide results and caveats: About two months after transplant, alpha-beta T cells reportedly came from several hundred expanded graft clones. It was newly produced T cells that mostly accounted for T-cell counts and diversity one year after transplant.

Trimming removed 1 base at V and 8 bases at J, with 20 bases between. CDR1 and CDR2 (germline): LGHNA, YNFKEQ. This CDR3 region has 16 residues. This sample's TCRbeta library carried unique molecular identifier barcodes. TCRdb re-analysed the PCR reads in MiXCR, keeping a single row per CDR3 protein. The table has 200,000 to 250,000 distinct CDR3 sequences, approximately 8% seen once; the top ten hold roughly 6%. In the case of this clonotype: Antigen unknown.

Sequenced material: PBMCs, mostly from graft donor cells, taken 180 days after TCRalphabeta/CD19-depleted stem cell transplant. This receptor was obtained from a male patient between 5 and 17 years old who had a stem cell transplant for acute lymphoblastic leukemia, so the T cells may come from the graft donor. J is TRBJ1-2 and V is TRBV4-2, with a weak D call TRBD1 (5 bases). The CDR3 is CASSQGSGPQLSGYTF. The DNA of the CDR3 is TGTGCCAGCAGCCAAGGGTCAGGGCCCCAACTGAGCGGCTACACCTTC.